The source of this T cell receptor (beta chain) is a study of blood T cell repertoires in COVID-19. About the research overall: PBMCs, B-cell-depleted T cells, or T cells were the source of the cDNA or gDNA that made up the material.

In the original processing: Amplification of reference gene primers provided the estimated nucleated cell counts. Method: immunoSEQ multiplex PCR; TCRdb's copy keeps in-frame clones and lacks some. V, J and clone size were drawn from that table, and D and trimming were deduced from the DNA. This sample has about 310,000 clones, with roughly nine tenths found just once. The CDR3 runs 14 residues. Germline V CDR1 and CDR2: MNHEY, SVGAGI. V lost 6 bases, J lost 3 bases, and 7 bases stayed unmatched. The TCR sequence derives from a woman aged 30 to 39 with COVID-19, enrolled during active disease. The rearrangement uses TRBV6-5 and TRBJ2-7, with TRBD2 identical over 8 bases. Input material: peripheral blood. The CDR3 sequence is CASREAGLDYEQYF. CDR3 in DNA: TGTGCCAGCAGGGAGGCGGGACTAGACTACGAGCAGTACTTC.